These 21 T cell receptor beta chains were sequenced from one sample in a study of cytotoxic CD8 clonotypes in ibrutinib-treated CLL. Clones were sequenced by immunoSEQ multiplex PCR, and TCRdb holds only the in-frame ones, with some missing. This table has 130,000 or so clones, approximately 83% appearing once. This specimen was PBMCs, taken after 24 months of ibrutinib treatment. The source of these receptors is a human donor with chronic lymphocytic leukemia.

This CDR3 reads CTSSKEDACSGNTIYF. In DNA form, the CDR3 reads TGCACCAGCAGCAAAGAAGACGCCTGCTCTGGAAACACCATATATTTT. V and J are TRBV1 and TRBJ1-3. TRBV1 is noted as a pseudogene. The CDR3 covers 16 residues.

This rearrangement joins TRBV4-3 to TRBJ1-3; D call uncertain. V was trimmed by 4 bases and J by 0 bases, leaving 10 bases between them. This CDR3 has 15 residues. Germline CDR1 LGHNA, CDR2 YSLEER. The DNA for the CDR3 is TGCGCCAGCAGCCGACAACAGAGCTCTGGAAACACCATATATTTT. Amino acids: CASSRQQSSGNTIYF.

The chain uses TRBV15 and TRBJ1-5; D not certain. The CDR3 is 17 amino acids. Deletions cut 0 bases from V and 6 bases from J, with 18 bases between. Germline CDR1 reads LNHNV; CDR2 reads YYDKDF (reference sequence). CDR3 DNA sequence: TGTGCCACCAGCAGAGATCGAGGCTCCTTCCAGGTTCAGCCCCAGCATTTT. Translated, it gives CATSRDRGSFQVQPQHF.

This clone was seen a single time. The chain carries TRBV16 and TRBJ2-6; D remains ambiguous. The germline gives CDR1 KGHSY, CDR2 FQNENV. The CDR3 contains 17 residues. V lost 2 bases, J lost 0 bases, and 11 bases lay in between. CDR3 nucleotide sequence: TGTGCCAGCAGCCAAGGGTACCGCTCCTCTGGGGCCAACGTCCTGACTTTC. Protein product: CASSQGYRSSGANVLTF.

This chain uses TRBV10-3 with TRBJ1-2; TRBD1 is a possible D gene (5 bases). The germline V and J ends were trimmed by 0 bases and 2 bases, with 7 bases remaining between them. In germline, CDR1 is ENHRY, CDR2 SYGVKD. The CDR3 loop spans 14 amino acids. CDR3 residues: CAISESGRNYGYTF. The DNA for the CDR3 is TGTGCCATCAGTGAGTCGGGGCGGAACTATGGCTACACCTTC.

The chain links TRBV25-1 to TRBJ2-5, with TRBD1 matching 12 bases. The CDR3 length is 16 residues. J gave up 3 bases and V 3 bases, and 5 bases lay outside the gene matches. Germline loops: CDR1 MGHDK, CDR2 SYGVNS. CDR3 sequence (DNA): TGTGCCAGCAGTGACGCCGGGACAGGGGGCAAAGAGACCCAGTACTTC. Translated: CASSDAGTGGKETQYF.

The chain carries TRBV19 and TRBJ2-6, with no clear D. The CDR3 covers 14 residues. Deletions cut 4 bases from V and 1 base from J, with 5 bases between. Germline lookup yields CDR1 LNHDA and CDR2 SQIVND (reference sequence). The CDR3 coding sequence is TGTGCCAGTAGTACTCCATCTGGGGCCAACGTCCTGACTTTC. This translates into CASSTPSGANVLTF.

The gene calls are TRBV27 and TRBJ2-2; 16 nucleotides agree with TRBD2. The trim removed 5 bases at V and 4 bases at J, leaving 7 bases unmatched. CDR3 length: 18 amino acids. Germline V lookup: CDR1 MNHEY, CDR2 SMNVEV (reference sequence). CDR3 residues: CASSQGLAGGLGTGELFF. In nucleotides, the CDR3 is TGTGCCAGCAGTCAGGGACTAGCGGGAGGGCTGGGCACCGGGGAGCTGTTTTTT.

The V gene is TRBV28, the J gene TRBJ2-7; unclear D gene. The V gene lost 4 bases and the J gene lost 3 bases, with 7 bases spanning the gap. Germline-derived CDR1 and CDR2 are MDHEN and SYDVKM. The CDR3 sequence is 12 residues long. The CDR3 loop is CASSSIDYEQYF. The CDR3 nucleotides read TGTGCCAGCAGTTCCATAGACTACGAGCAGTACTTC.

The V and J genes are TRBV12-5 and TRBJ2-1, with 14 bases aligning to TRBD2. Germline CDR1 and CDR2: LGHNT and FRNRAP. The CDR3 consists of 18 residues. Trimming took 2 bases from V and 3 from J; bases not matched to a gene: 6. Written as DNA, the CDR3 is TGTGCTAGTGGTTTGACACTGGGACTAGCGGGAGACTACAATGAGCAGTTCTTC. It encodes CASGLTLGLAGDYNEQFF.

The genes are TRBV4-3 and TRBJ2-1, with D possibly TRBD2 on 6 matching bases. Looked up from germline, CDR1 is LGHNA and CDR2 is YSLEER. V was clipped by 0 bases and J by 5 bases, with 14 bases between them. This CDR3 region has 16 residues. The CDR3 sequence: CASSQDLGGANNEQFF. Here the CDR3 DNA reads TGCGCCAGCAGCCAAGATTTGGGGGGAGCTAACAATGAGCAGTTCTTC.

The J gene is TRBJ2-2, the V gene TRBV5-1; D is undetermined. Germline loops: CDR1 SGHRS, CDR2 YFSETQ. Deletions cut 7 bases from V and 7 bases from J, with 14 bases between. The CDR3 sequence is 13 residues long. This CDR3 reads CASSVRPGGELFF. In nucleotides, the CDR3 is TGCGCCAGCTCAGTTCGACCCGGCGGGGAGCTGTTTTTT.

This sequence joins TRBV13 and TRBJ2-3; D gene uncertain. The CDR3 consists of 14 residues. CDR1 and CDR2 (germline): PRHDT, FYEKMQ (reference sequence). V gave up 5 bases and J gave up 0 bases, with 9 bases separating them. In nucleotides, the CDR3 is TGTGCCAGCAGCCACCCCGAGAGCACAGATACGCAGTATTTT. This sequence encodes CASSHPESTDTQYF.

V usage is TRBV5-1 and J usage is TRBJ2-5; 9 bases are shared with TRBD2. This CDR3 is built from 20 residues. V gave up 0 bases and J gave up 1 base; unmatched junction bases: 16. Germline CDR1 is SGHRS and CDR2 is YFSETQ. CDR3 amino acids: CASSLAGRLGTSWSQETQYF. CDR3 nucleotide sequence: TGCGCCAGCAGCTTGGCTGGGCGGCTTGGGACTAGCTGGTCCCAAGAGACCCAGTACTTC. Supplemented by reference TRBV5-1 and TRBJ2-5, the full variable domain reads KAGVTQTPRYLIKTRGQQVTLSCSPISGHRSVSWYQQTPGQGLQFLFEYFSETQRNKGNFPGRFSGRQFSNSRSEMNVSTLELGDSALYLCASSLAGRLGTSWSQETQYFGPGTRLLVL.

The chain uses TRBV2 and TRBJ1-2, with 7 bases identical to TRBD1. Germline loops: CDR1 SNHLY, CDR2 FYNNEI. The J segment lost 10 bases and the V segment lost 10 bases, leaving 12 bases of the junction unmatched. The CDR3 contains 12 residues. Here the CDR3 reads CAIRMGQLDYTF. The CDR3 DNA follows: TGTGCCATTCGAATGGGACAGCTCGACTACACCTTC.

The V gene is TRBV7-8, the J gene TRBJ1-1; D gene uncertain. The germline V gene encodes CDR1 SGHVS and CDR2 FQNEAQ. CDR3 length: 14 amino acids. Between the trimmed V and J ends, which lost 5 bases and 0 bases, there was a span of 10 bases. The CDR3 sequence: CASSPGGVNTEAFF. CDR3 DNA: TGTGCCAGCAGCCCCGGTGGGGTGAACACTGAAGCTTTCTTT. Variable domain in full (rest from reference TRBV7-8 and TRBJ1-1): GAGVSQSPRYKVAKRGQDVALRCDPISGHVSLFWYQQALGQGPEFLTYFQNEAQLDKSGLPSDRFFAERPEGSVSTLKIQRTQQEDSAVYLCASSPGGVNTEAFFGQGTRLTVV.

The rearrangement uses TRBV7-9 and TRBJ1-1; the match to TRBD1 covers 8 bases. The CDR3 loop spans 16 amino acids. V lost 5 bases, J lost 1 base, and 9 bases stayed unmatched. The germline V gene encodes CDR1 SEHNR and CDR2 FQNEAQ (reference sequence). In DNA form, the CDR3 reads TGTGCCAGCAGCCCACCGACCGGACAGGGGAACACTGAAGCTTTCTTT. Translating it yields CASSPPTGQGNTEAFF.

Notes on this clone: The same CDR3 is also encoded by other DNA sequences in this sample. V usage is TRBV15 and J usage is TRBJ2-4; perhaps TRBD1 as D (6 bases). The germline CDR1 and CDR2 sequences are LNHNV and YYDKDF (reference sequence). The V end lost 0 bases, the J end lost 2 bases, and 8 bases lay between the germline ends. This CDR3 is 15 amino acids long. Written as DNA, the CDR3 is TGTGCCACCAGCAGAGAACAGGGAACCAAAAACATTCAGTACTTC. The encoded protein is CATSREQGTKNIQYF.

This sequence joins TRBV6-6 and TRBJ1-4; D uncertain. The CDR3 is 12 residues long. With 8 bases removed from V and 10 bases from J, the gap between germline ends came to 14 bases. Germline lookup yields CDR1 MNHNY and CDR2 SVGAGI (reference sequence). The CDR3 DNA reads TGTGCCAGCTCGGATGGAGTGGCAAAACTGTTTTTT. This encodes CASSDGVAKLFF.

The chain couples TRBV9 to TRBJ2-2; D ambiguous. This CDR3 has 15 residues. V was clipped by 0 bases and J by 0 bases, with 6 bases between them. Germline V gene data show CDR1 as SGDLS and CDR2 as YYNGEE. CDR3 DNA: TGTGCCAGCAGCGTAGGAGGATCGAACACCGGGGAGCTGTTTTTT. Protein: CASSVGGSNTGELFF.

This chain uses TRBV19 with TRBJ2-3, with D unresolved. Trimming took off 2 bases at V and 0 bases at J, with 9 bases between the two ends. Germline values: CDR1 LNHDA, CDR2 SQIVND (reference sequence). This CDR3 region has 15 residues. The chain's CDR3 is CASSINGFSTDTQYF. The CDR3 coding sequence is TGTGCCAGTAGTATAAACGGGTTTAGCACAGATACGCAGTATTTT.